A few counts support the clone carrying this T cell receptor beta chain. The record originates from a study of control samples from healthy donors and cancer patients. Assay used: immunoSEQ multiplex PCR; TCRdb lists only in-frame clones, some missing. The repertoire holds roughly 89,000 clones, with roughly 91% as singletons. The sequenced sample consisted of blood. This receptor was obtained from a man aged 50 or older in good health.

CDR3: CASSGLADNEQFF. CDR3 DNA: TGTGCCAGCAGTGGACTAGCGGACAATGAGCAGTTCTTC. V is TRBV2 and J is TRBJ2-1; 9 bases are shared with TRBD2. With V trimmed by 4 bases and J by 5 bases, 0 bases remained unmatched. This CDR3 is 13 amino acids long. Germline V gives CDR1 SNHLY, CDR2 FYNNEI.